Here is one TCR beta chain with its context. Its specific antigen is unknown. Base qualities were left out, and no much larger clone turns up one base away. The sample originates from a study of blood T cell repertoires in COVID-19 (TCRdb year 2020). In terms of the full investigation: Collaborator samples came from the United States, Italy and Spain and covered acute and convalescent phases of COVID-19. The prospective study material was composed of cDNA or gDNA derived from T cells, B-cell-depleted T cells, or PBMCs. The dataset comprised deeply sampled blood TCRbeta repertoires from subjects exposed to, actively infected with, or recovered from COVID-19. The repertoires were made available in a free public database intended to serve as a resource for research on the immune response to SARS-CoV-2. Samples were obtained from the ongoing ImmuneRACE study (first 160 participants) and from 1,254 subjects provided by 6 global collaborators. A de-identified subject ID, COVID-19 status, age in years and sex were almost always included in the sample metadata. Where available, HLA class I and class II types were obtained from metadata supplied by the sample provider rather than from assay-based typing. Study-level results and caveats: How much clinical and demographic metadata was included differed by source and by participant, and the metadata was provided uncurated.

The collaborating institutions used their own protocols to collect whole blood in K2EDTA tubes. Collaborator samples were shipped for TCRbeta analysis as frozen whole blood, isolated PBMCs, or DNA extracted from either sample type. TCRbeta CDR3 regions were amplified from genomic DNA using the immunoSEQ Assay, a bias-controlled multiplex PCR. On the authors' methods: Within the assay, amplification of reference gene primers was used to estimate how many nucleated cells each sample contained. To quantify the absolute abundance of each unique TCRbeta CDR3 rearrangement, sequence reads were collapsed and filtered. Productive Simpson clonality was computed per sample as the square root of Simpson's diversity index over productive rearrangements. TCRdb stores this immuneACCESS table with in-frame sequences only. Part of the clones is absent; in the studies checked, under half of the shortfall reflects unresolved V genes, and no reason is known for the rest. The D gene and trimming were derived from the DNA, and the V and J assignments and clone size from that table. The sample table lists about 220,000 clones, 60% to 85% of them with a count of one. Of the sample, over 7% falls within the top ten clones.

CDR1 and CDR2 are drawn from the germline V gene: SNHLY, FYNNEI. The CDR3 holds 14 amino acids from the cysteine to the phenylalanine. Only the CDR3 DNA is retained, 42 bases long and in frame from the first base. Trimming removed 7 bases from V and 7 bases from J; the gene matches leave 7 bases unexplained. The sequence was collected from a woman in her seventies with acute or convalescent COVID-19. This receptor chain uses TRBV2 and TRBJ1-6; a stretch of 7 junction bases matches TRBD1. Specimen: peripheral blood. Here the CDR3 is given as CASTTQGKNSPLHF. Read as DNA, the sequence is TGTGCCAGCACGACACAGGGGAAGAATTCACCCCTCCACTTT.